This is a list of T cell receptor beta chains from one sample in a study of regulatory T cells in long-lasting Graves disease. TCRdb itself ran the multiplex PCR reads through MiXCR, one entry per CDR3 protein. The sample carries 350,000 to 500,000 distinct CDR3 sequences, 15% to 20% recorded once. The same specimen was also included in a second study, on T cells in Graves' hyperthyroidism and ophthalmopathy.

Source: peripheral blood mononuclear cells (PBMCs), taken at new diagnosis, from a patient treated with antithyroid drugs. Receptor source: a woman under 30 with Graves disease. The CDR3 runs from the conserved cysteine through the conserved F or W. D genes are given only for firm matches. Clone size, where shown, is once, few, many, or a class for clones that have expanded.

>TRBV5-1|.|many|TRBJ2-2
TGTGCCAGCAGCTTCGGGATCACCGGGGAGCTGTTTTTT
CASSFGITGELFF
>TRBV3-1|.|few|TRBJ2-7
TGTGCCAGCAGCCAATCGCCTTCAGACAGTGCCCACTACTACGAGCAGTACTTC
CASSQSPSDSAHYYEQYF
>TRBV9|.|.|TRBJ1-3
TGTGCCAGCAGCGCCCAGGGGTTCTCTGGAAACACCATATATTTT
CASSAQGFSGNTIYF
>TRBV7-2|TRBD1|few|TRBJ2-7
TGTGCCAGCAGCTCCGACCCCCCCGGGACAGTGAGCGAGCAGTACTTC
CASSSDPPGTVSEQYF
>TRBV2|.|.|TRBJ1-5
TGTGCCAGCACGCGGGACACAAATCAGCCCCAGCATTTT
CASTRDTNQPQHF
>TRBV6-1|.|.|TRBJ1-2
TGTGCCAGCAGCCCATCGACAGTGTCCTATGGCTACACCTTC
CASSPSTVSYGYTF
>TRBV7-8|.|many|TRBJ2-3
TGTGCCAGCAGCTTAGCAGGTTCCCCTTTCCTTACTAGCACAGATACGCAGTATTTT
CASSLAGSPFLTSTDTQYF
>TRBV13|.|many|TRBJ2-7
TGTGCCAGCAGCTTCCTGAACTACGAGCAGTACTTC
CASSFLNYEQYF
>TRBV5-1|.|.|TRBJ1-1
TGCGCCAGCAGCTTGGGGGTAGGGAAGACTGAAGCTTTCTTT
CASSLGVGKTEAFF
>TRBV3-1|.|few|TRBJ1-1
TGTGCCAGCAGCCAAAAATATTCCGGGTTAATCGAAGCTTTCTTT
CASSQKYSGLIEAFF
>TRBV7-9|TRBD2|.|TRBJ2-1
TGTGCCAGCAGCGATAGCGGGAGTGGTTACAATGAGCAGTTCTTC
CASSDSGSGYNEQFF
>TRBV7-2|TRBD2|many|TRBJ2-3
TGTGCCAGCAGCTCCGGACTAGTATCCGTGGATACGCAGTATTTT
CASSSGLVSVDTQYF
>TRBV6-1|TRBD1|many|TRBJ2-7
TGTGCCAGCAGTGTCTCAGGGGGCTACGAGCAGTACTTC
CASSVSGGYEQYF
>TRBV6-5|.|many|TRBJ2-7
TGTGCCAGCAGTTATCAAGGGGAAGTTGCTAGCGAGCAGTACTTC
CASSYQGEVASEQYF
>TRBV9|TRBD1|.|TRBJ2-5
TGTGCCAGCAGCGCGCCCGGGACAGGTATACAAGAGACCCAGTACTTC
CASSAPGTGIQETQYF
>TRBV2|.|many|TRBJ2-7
TGTGCCAGCATTGGGGGGCCAACCTACGAGCAGTACTTC
CASIGGPTYEQYF
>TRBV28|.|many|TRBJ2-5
TGTGCCAGCAGTCTGCCTAAAGGACAGCAAGAGACCCAGTACTTC
CASSLPKGQQETQYF
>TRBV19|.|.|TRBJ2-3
TGTGCCAGTAGTATCCCGGACGGGATGTCGGGTCCAGATACGCAGTATTTT
CASSIPDGMSGPDTQYF
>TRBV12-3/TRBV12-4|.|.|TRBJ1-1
TGTGGCAGCAGTTTTAATTTAGGCAGCCCAAACACTGAAGCTTTCTTT
CGSSFNLGSPNTEAFF
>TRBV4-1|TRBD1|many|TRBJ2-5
TGCGCCAGCAGCCAAGAGGACAGGTCCCAAGAGACCCAGTACTTC
CASSQEDRSQETQYF
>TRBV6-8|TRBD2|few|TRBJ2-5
TGTGCCAGCAGCCATGTCCTTTTAGCGGGGGGAGAGACCCAGTACTTC
CASSHVLLAGGETQYF
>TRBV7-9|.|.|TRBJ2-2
TGTGCCAGCAGCCATTTGGCCGGGACACCGAACACCGGGGAGCTGTTTTTT
CASSHLAGTPNTGELFF
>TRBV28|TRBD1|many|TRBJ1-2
TGTGCCAGCAGTCGGACAGGGAGATATGGCTACACCTTC
CASSRTGRYGYTF
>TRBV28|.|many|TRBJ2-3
TGTGCCAGCACCCTAGGGGCCAGGGGAAACACAGATACGCAGTATTTT
CASTLGARGNTDTQYF
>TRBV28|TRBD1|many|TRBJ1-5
TGTGCCAGCAGTTCAGGGACAGACGATCAGCCCCAGCATTTT
CASSSGTDDQPQHF
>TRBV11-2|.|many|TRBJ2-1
TGTGCCAGCAGCTTATCGCGGCAGGGACAAAATGAGCAGTTCTTC
CASSLSRQGQNEQFF
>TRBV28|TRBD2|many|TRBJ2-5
TGTGCCAGCAGTTCCCAGACTAGCGGGAGTAGAGAGACCCAGTACTTC
CASSSQTSGSRETQYF
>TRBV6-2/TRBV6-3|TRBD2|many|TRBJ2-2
TGTGCCAGCAGTTTGACTAGCGGGAGGGCCACCGGGGAGCTGTTTTTT
CASSLTSGRATGELFF
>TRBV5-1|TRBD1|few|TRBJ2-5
TGCGCCAGCAGCTCAGGGACAGGGCGCGTGAAGACCCAGTACTTC
CASSSGTGRVKTQYF
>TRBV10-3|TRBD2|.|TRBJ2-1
TGTGCCATCAGTGAGTCCGCGGGAGCAACCCTTCGGGAGCAGTTCTTC
CAISESAGATLREQFF
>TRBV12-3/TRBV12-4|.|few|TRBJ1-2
TGTGCCAGCAGTGACATGACCGGACTGGGCTTCGGCTACACCTTC
CASSDMTGLGFGYTF
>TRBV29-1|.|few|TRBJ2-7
TGCAGCGTCCGGGGAGCGAAAAGCTCCTACGAGCAGTACTTC
CSVRGAKSSYEQYF
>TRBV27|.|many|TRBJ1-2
TGTGCCAGCAGCAGGGGAGCTAACTATGGCTACACCTTC
CASSRGANYGYTF
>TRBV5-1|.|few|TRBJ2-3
TGCGCCAGCAGCTTGAGCGGAAAGAGCACAGATACGCAGTATTTT
CASSLSGKSTDTQYF
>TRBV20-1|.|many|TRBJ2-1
TGCAGTCCTAGAGTCTTCGGGGACTCACTGGGGTATGAGCAGTTCTTC
CSPRVFGDSLGYEQFF
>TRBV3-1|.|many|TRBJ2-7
TGTGCCAGCAGCCAGGCAGACTACGAGCAGTACTTC
CASSQADYEQYF
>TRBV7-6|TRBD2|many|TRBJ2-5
TGTGCCAGCAGCTGGTCAGCGGGGGGCGCAGGACAGGAGACCCAGTACTTC
CASSWSAGGAGQETQYF
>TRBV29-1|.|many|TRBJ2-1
TGCAGCGTTGAAATAGGGGTTGCGGCTGAGCAGTTCTTC
CSVEIGVAAEQFF
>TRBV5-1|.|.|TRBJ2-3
TGCGCCAGCAGCTTCCGTCGGGCCCTTAGTGAGGATACGCAGTATTTT
CASSFRRALSEDTQYF
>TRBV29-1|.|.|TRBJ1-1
TGCAGCGCCCTAACGAGACAGAGAAACACTGAAGCTTTCTTT
CSALTRQRNTEAFF
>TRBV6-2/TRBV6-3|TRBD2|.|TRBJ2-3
TGTGCCAGCAGTTACAGGGCTAGCGGAAGCACAGATACGCAGTATTTT
CASSYRASGSTDTQYF
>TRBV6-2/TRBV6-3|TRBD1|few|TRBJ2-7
TGTGCCAGCGCAGGGTCAGGGGGCTACGAGCAGTACTTC
CASAGSGGYEQYF
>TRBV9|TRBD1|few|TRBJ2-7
TGTGCCAGCAGCGTGGGGGGACAGGGGAACGAGCAGTACTTC
CASSVGGQGNEQYF
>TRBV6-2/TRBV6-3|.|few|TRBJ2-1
TGTGCCAGCAGGACGACTTATGAGCAGTTCTTC
CASRTTYEQFF
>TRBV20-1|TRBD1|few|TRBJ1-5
TGCAGTGCTAGAGCGTTAGAAGGGGACAGAGGCTTCCAGCCCCAGCATTTT
CSARALEGDRGFQPQHF
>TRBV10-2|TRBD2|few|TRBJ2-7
TGCGCCAGCAGTGAGTCGTGGGCGGGAGGGCCACACGAGCAGTACTTC
CASSESWAGGPHEQYF
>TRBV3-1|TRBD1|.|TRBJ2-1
TGTGCCAGCAGCCAAGATTGGGACAGGGTGGAGGAGACCCAGTTCTTC
CASSQDWDRVEETQFF